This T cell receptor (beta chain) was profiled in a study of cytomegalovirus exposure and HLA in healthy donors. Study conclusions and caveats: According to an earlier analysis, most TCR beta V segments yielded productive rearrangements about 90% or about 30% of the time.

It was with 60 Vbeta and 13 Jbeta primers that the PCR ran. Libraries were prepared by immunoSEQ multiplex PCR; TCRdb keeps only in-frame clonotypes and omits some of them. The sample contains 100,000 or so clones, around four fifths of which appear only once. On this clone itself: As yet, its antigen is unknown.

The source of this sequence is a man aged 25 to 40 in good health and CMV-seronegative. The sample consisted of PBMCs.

CDR3 coding DNA: TGTGCCAGCTCACCCAGAGAGGATGAGCAGTTCTTC. This gives the protein CASSPREDEQFF. The chain links TRBV18 to TRBJ2-1, with unresolved D. Germline CDR1 is KGHSH and CDR2 is LQKENI. The CDR3 consists of 12 residues. Between the trimmed V and J ends, which lost 3 bases and 8 bases, there was a span of 8 bases. Supplemented by reference TRBV18 and TRBJ2-1, the full variable domain reads NAGVMQNPRHLVRRRGQEARLRCSPMKGHSHVYWYRQLPEEGLKFMVYLQKENIIDESGMPKERFSAEFPKEGPSILRIQQVVRGDSAAYFCASSPREDEQFFGPGTRLTVL.